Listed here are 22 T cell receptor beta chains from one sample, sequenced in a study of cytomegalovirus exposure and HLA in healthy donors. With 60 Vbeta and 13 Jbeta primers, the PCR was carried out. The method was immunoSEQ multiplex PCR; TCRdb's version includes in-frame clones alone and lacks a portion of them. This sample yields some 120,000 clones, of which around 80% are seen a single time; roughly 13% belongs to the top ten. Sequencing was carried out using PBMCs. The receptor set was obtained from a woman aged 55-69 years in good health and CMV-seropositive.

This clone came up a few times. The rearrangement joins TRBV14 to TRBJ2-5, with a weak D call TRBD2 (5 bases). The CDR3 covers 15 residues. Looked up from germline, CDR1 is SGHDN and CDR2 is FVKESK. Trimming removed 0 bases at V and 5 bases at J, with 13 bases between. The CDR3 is CASSQELGGFETQYF. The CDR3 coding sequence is TGTGCCAGCAGCCAAGAACTAGGTGGATTTGAGACCCAGTACTTC.

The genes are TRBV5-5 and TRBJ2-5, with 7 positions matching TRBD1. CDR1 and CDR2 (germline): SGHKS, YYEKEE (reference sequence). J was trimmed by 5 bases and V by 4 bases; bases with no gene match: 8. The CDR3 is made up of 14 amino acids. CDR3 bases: TGTGCCAGCAGCCCACGACAGGGTTTGGAGACCCAGTACTTC. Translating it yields CASSPRQGLETQYF. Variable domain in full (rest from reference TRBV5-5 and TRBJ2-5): DAGVTQSPTHLIKTRGQQVTLRCSPISGHKSVSWYQQVLGQGPQFIFQYYEKEERGRGNFPDRFSARQFPNYSSELNVNALLLGDSALYLCASSPRQGLETQYFGPGTRLLVL.

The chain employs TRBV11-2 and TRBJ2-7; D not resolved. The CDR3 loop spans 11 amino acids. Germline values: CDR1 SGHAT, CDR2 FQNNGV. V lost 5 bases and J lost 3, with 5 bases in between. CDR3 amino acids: CASSPDYEQYF. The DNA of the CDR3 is TGTGCCAGCAGCCCAGACTACGAGCAGTACTTC.

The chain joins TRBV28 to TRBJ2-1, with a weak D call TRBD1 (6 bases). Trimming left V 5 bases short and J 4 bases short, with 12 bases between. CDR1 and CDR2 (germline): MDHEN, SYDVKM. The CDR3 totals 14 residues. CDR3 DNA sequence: TGTGCCAGCAGTGCCCAGGGGATTTACAATGAGCAGTTCTTC. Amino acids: CASSAQGIYNEQFF.

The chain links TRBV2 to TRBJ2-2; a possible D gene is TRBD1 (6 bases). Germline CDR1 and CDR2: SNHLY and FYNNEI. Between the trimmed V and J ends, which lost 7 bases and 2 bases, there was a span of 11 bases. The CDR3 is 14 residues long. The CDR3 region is CASKWTENTGELFF. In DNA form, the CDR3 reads TGTGCCAGCAAGTGGACAGAAAACACCGGGGAGCTGTTTTTT. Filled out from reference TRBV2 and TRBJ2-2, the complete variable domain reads EPEVTQTPSHQVTQMGQEVILRCVPISNHLYFYWYRQILGQKVEFLVSFYNNEISEKSEIFDDQFSVERPDGSNFTLKIRSTKLEDSAMYFCASKWTENTGELFFGEGSRLTVL.

The CDR3 region is CASSSYEQFF. In DNA, the CDR3 is TGTGCCAGCTCCTCCTATGAGCAGTTCTTC. V gene TRBV18 combines with J gene TRBJ2-1; D not certain. The CDR3 sequence is 10 residues long. V was cut by 6 bases and J by 8 bases, with 5 bases left in between. Germline assignment: CDR1 KGHSH and CDR2 LQKENI.

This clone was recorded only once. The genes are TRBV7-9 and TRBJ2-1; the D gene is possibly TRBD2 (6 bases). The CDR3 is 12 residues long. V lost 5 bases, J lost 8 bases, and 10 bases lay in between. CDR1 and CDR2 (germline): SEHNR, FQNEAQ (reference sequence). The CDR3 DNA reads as TGTGCCAGCAGCCTCTGGAGGGATGAGCAGTTCTTC. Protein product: CASSLWRDEQFF. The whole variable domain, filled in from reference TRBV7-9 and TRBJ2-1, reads DTGVSQNPRHKITKRGQNVTFRCDPISEHNRLYWYRQTLGQGPEFLTYFQNEAQLEKSRLLSDRFSAERPKGSFSTLEIQRTEQGDSAMYLCASSLWRDEQFFGPGTRLTVL.

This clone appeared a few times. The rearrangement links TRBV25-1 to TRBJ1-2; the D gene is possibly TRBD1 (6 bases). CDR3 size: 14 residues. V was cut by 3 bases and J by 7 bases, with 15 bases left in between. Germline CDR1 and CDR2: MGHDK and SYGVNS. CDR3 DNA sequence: TGTGCCAGCAGTGACTCGGACAGAGCATTTGGCTACACCTTC. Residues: CASSDSDRAFGYTF.

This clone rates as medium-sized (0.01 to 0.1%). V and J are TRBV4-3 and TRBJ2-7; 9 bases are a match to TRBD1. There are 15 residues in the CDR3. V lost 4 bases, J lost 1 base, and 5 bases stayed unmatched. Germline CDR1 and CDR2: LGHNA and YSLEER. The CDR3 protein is CASSLTGGASYEQYF. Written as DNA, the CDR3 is TGCGCCAGCAGCCTAACAGGGGGCGCATCCTACGAGCAGTACTTC.

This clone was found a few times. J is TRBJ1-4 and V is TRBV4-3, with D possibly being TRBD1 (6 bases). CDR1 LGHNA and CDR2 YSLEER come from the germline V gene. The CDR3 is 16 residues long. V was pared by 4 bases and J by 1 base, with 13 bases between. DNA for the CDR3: TGCGCCAGCAGCCCCCTGAGGGGGGGAACTAATGAAAAACTGTTTTTT. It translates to CASSPLRGGTNEKLFF.

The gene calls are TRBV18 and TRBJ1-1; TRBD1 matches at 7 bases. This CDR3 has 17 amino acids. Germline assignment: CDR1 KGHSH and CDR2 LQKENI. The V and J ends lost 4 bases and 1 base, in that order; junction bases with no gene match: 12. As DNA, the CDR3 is TGTGCCAGCTCACTCTGGGACAGTCTCACCCCGAACACTGAAGCTTTCTTT. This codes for CASSLWDSLTPNTEAFF.

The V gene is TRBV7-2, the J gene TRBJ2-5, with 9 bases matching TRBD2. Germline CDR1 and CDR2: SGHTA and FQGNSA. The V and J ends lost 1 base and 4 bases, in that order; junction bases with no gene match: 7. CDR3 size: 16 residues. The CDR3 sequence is CASSLGGAGGLETQYF. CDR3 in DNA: TGTGCCAGCAGCTTAGGAGGCGCGGGGGGGTTAGAGACCCAGTACTTC.

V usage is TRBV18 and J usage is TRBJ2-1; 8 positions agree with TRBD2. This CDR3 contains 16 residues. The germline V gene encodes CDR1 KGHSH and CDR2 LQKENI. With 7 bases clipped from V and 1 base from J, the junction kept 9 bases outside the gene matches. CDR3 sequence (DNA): TGTGCCAGCTTTGTTAGCGGGACCCATTCCTACAATGAGCAGTTCTTC. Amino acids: CASFVSGTHSYNEQFF.

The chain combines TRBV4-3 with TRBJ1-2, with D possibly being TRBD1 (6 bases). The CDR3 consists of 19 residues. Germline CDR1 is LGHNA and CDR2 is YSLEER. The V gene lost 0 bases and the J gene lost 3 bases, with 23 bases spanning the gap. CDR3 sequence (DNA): TGCGCCAGCAGCCAAGATAGGCAGTTCGGGGCAGGGGTGGACTATGGCTACACCTTC. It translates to CASSQDRQFGAGVDYGYTF.

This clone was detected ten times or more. The CDR3 loop is CASSQDYPPRSNQPQHF. CDR3 in DNA: TGCGCCAGCAGCCAAGATTACCCCCCGAGAAGCAATCAGCCCCAGCATTTT. The chain has TRBV4-3 and TRBJ1-5; no reliable D call. This CDR3 has 17 amino acids. V lost 0 bases, J lost 1 base, and 13 bases lay in between. Germline CDR1 is LGHNA and CDR2 is YSLEER.

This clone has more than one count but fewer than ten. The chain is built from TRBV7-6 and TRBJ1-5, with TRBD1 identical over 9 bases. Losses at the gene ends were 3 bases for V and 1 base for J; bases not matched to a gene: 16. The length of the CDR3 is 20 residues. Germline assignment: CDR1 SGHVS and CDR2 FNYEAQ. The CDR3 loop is CASSLAFPGQGFGSNQPQHF. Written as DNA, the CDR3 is TGTGCCAGCAGCTTGGCTTTTCCCGGACAGGGGTTTGGCAGCAATCAGCCCCAGCATTTT.

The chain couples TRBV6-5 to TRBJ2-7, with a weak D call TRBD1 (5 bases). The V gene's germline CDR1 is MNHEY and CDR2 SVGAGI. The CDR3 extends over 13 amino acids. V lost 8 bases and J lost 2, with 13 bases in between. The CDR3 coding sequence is TGTGCCAGCGGAGTTGGACAAGCCTACGAGCAGTACTTC. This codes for CASGVGQAYEQYF.

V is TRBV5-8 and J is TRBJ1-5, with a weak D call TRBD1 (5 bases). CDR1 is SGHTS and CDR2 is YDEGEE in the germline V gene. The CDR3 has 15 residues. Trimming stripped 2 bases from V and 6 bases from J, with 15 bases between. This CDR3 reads CASSLHGRVTQPQHF. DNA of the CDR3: TGTGCCAGCAGCTTACATGGCAGGGTTACTCAGCCCCAGCATTTT. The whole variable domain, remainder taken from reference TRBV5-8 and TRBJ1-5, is EAGVTQSPTHLIKTRGQQATLRCSPISGHTSVYWYQQALGLGLQFLLWYDEGEERNRGNFPPRFSGRQFPNYSSELNVNALELEDSALYLCASSLHGRVTQPQHFGDGTRLSIL.

CDR3: CASSPMTGHYTEAFF. The CDR3 DNA sequence: TGTGCCAGCTCACCAATGACAGGGCATTACACTGAAGCTTTCTTT. The genes are TRBV18 and TRBJ1-1; 7 nucleotides match TRBD1. J gave up 3 bases and V 2 bases, and 6 bases lay outside the gene matches. This CDR3 has 15 amino acids. The germline V gene has CDR1 KGHSH and CDR2 LQKENI.

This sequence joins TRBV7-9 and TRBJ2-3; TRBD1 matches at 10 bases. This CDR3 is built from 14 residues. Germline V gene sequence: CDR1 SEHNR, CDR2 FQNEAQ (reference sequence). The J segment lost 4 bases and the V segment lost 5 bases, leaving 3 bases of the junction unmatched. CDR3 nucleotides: TGTGCCAGCAGCCGTGACAGGGGGCCAGATACGCAGTATTTT. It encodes CASSRDRGPDTQYF.

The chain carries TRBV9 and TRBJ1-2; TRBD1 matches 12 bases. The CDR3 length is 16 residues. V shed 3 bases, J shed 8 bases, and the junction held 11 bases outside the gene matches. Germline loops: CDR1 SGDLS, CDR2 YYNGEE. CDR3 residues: CASSELVGQGAKGYTF. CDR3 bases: TGTGCCAGCAGCGAACTTGTGGGACAGGGGGCGAAGGGCTACACCTTC.

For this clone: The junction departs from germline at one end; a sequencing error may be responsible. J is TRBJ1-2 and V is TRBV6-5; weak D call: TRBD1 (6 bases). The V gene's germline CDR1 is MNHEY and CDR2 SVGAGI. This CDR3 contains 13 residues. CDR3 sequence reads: CASSYAGAYDYTF. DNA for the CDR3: TGTGCCAGCAGTTATGCAGGGGCCTATGACTACACCTTC.